The 6 T cell receptor beta chains below all came from one sample that was sequenced in a study of T cell changes during pregnancy in multiple sclerosis. The method was immunoSEQ multiplex PCR; TCRdb's version includes in-frame clones alone and lacks a portion of them. Here the sample spans approximately 90,000 clones, 85% to 95% being singletons. Sequencing was performed on peripheral blood, taken after pregnancy. The source of these receptors is a female donor with multiple sclerosis, enrolled in a pregnancy study.

The chain combines TRBV9 with TRBJ1-4, with a tentative D call TRBD1 (5 bases). V was clipped by 0 bases and J by 7 bases, with 13 bases between them. CDR1 SGDLS and CDR2 YYNGEE come from the germline V gene. The CDR3 has 15 residues. CDR3 nucleotide sequence: TGTGCCAGCAGCGTAGATCAGGGAAGGGGTGAAAAACTGTTTTTT. Its protein is CASSVDQGRGEKLFF.

The genes are TRBV25-1 and TRBJ1-2; 9 positions match TRBD1. The CDR3 length is 15 residues. Looked up from germline, CDR1 is MGHDK and CDR2 is SYGVNS. With V trimmed by 3 bases and J by 6 bases, 8 bases remained unmatched. CDR3 nucleotides: TGTGCCAGCAGTGATAATAGGGACAGGGTTCATGGCTACACCTTC. It encodes CASSDNRDRVHGYTF.

The chain carries TRBV15 and TRBJ1-5; TRBD1 agrees at 9 bases. The CDR3 runs to 14 residues. CDR1 is LNHNV, CDR2 YYDKDF, per germline (reference sequence). J was trimmed by 7 bases and V by 5 bases; bases with no gene match: 6. For the CDR3, the DNA is TGTGCCACCAGCCGGGACAGGGCTCGACAGCCCCAGCATTTT. The encoded protein is CATSRDRARQPQHF.

The CDR3 loop reads CAWTLFSGNTIYF. In DNA form, the CDR3 reads TGTGCCTGGACTCTCTTCTCTGGAAACACCATATATTTT. J is TRBJ1-3 and V is TRBV30, with D unclear. This CDR3 is 13 amino acids long. The germline V and J ends were trimmed by 4 bases and 0 bases, with 7 bases remaining between them. In germline, CDR1 is GTSNPN, CDR2 SVGIG (reference sequence). Full variable domain (remainder filled in from reference TRBV30 and TRBJ1-3): SQTIHQWPATLVQPVGSPLSLECTVEGTSNPNLYWYRQAAGRGLQLLFYSVGIGQISSEVPQNLSASRPQDRQFILSSKKLLLSDSGFYLCAWTLFSGNTIYFGEGSWLTVV.

The chain couples TRBV4-2 to TRBJ2-7, with D possibly matching TRBD2 (7 bases). The CDR3 has 17 amino acids. From germline, CDR1 is LGHNA and CDR2 YNFKEQ. Trimming removed 2 bases at V and 3 bases at J, with 20 bases between. The CDR3 sequence: CASSQFGLGGGHYEQYF. The DNA of the CDR3 is TGTGCCAGCAGCCAATTCGGCTTGGGAGGGGGACACTACGAGCAGTACTTC.

In this sample, this clone turned up a few times. This CDR3 is CASSLWGDNSPLHF. The CDR3 nucleotides read TGTGCCAGCAGTTTGTGGGGGGATAATTCACCCCTCCACTTT. J is TRBJ1-6 and V is TRBV27; D possibly corresponds to TRBD1 (5 bases). There are 14 residues in the CDR3. The V gene lost 3 bases and the J gene lost 5 bases, with 8 bases spanning the gap. Germline CDR1 reads MNHEY; CDR2 reads SMNVEV (reference sequence).